This T cell receptor (beta chain) was sequenced in a study of T cells in localized non-small cell lung cancer. The study's findings and limits: Because sequencing included only one region (of the tumor), heterogeneity remains possible.

Sequencing was performed with immunoSEQ multiplex PCR; in TCRdb, only in-frame clones are kept and a portion is missing. The sample lists 50,000 to 65,000 clones; about four fifths were seen once. CDR1 and CDR2 (germline): SGHTA, FQGNSA. The V segment lost 5 bases and the J segment 8 bases; nucleotides outside the gene matches: 12. The length of the CDR3 is 15 residues. About this clone itself: Its specificity is unknown.

This chain joins TRBV7-2 and TRBJ2-4, with 7 bases fitting TRBD2. The source material was PBMCs, sampled before any cancer treatment. The clonotype originates from a man aged 40 to 70 with stage II lung adenocarcinoma. CDR3: CASSPLARGIDIQYF. The CDR3 nucleotides read TGTGCCAGCAGCCCACTAGCGCGGGGAATCGACATTCAGTACTTC.